This TCR beta chain is drawn from a study of metastatic and nonmetastatic thyroid tumors. CDR1 and CDR2 (germline): MNHNS, SASEGT. V shed 2 bases and J shed 7 bases, with 14 bases lying between them. The CDR3 spans 15 residues. All patients reached thyroid surgery having received no treatment beforehand. Authors' analysis steps: For papillary thyroid cancer, a distant-metastasis classifier was constructed from CDR3 differences observed across clinicopathological groups. Through MiXCR, TCRdb re-clonotyped the PCR reads. Clone size and V and J calls follow TCRdb, not the original study. The table lists approximately 2,100 clones, around 24% of them singletons. By share of the sample, this clone is large.

This TCR came from a male donor with papillary thyroid cancer or a benign thyroid nodule (not recorded which). Some clones in this sample may be carry-over from other donors' samples. This sequence joins TRBV6-1 and TRBJ1-4; a weak D match, TRBD1 (6 bases). The sample consisted of adjacent normal tissue. The CDR3 reads CASSEMGGRGEKLFF. The DNA for the CDR3 is TGTGCCAGCAGTGAAATGGGGGGGCGCGGTGAAAAACTGTTTTTT.